The 19 T cell receptor beta chains below come from one sample, sequenced in a study of cytomegalovirus exposure and HLA in healthy donors (dated by TCRdb to about 2017). The receptor library was made with the immunoSEQ multiplex PCR assay. The multiplex PCR relied on a mix of 60 forward primers for TCR Vbeta segments and 13 reverse primers for TCR Jbeta segments. This immuneACCESS table, as held by TCRdb, lists in-frame sequences with V and J called but not all clones. Of the missing ones, under half trace to an unresolved V gene in checked studies; the others have no known cause. The table for this sample lists fewer than 250,000 clones. The top ten hold about 1% of the sample. The specimen was PBMCs. These receptors were taken from a woman aged 25 to 45 in good health and CMV-seropositive.

The V gene is TRBV18, the J gene TRBJ1-5, with 8 bases fitting TRBD1. The CDR3 consists of 15 residues. CDR1 is KGHSH and CDR2 is LQKENI in the germline V gene. J was trimmed by 5 bases and V by 3 bases; bases with no gene match: 6. The CDR3 is CASSPTGGFDQPQHF. The CDR3 DNA sequence: TGTGCCAGCTCACCCACAGGGGGATTCGATCAGCCCCAGCATTTT.

J is TRBJ2-3 and V is TRBV7-2; weak D call: TRBD2 (6 bases). Trimming removed 5 bases at V and 5 bases at J, with 14 bases between. Per germline, CDR1 SGHTA and CDR2 FQGNSA. This CDR3 is built from 14 residues. Here the CDR3 reads CASSLRTSLDTQYF. In DNA, the CDR3 is TGTGCCAGCAGCCTACGCACTAGCTTAGATACGCAGTATTTT.

This chain links TRBV6-5 with TRBJ1-3; 10 bases line up with TRBD1. CDR1 and CDR2 from the germline V gene are MNHEY and SVGAGI. The CDR3 totals 15 residues. Unmatched junction bases numbered 4, after V lost 6 bases and J lost 2 bases. For the CDR3, the DNA is TGTGCCAGCAGGGGACAGGGGAAAACTGGAAACACCATATATTTT. As protein: CASRGQGKTGNTIYF.

This rearrangement joins TRBV11-2 to TRBJ2-1; 8 nucleotides match TRBD2. CDR3 length equals 15 residues. With 1 base clipped from V and 5 bases from J, the junction kept 4 bases outside the gene matches. CDR1 is SGHAT and CDR2 is FQNNGV in the germline V gene. Written as DNA, the CDR3 is TGTGCCAGCAGCTTAGTCATAGCGGGGCACAATGAGCAGTTCTTC. Translating gives CASSLVIAGHNEQFF.

The chain joins TRBV6-1 to TRBJ1-4, with D hard to call. CDR3 length equals 15 residues. Germline CDR1 reads MNHNS; CDR2 reads SASEGT. V dropped 2 bases and J dropped 4 bases, with 11 bases sitting between them. The CDR3 is CASSETSGRNEKLFF. CDR3 nucleotide sequence: TGTGCCAGCAGTGAAACGTCTGGCCGTAATGAAAAACTGTTTTTT.

The rearrangement uses TRBV14 and TRBJ1-1; 7 positions agree with TRBD1. Germline-derived CDR1 and CDR2 are SGHDN and FVKESK. CDR3 length equals 15 residues. Trimming cost V 0 bases and J 6 bases; bases outside gene matches: 7. The CDR3 DNA sequence: TGTGCCAGCAGCCAAGATCTTCACAGGGGATCTGAAGCTTTCTTT. Its protein product is CASSQDLHRGSEAFF.

V and J are TRBV5-1 and TRBJ2-3, with a weak D call TRBD2 (6 bases). CDR1 is SGHRS and CDR2 is YFSETQ in the germline V gene. V was clipped by 5 bases and J by 8 bases, with 12 bases between them. The length of the CDR3 is 12 residues. CDR3 sequence (DNA): TGCGCCAGCAGTCTCGGAGCGGGTACGCAGTATTTT. This encodes CASSLGAGTQYF.

This chain uses TRBV5-5 with TRBJ2-5; 11 bases align to TRBD1. Germline values: CDR1 SGHKS, CDR2 YYEKEE (reference sequence). The CDR3 is 15 amino acids. Germline trimming cut 4 bases from V and 5 bases from J; bases unmatched to any gene: 7. CDR3 sequence (DNA): TGTGCCAGCAGCCGATGGACAGGGGGCACCGAGACCCAGTACTTC. Residues: CASSRWTGGTETQYF.

A remark on this clone: One junction end does not reproduce the germline sequence, and a read error may be involved. Other DNA sequences in this sample translate to the same CDR3. The chain links TRBV4-3 to TRBJ1-4; the match to TRBD1 covers 8 bases. The V gene's germline CDR1 is LGHNA and CDR2 YSLEER. CDR3 size: 18 residues. CDR3 sequence reads: CASSSRIGQGAANEKLFF. CDR3 in DNA: TGCGCCAGCAGCAGCAGAATCGGGCAGGGGGCAGCTAACGAAAAACTGTTTTTT.

The V call is TRBV4-2, the J call TRBJ2-2; TRBD2 matches at 13 bases. The CDR3 contains 20 residues. Germline V gene sequence: CDR1 LGHNA, CDR2 YNFKEQ. V gave up 1 base and J gave up 0 bases; unmatched junction bases: 8. The CDR3 DNA reads as TGTGCCAGCAGCCAAGTAGCACTAGCGGGGGGGCCCGCGAACACCGGGGAGCTGTTTTTT. This gives the protein CASSQVALAGGPANTGELFF.

This chain links TRBV5-4 with TRBJ2-5; 8 positions match TRBD2. Trimming took 4 bases from V and 4 from J; bases not matched to a gene: 9. In germline, CDR1 is SGHNT, CDR2 YYREEE (reference sequence). The CDR3 is 15 residues long. The DNA for the CDR3 is TGTGCCAGCAGCCGGGCGGGAGGCCTACGAGAGACCCAGTACTTC. Encoded protein: CASSRAGGLRETQYF.

The gene calls are TRBV5-5 and TRBJ1-1, with a weak D call TRBD1 (6 bases). The CDR3 totals 13 residues. Germline V gene data show CDR1 as SGHKS and CDR2 as YYEKEE (reference sequence). Trimming cost V 4 bases and J 12 bases, with 19 bases left between them. The CDR3 bases are TGTGCCAGCAGCCCCGATGGACAGTGGGGATCTTTCTTT. Translation: CASSPDGQWGSFF.

The chain employs TRBV6-5 and TRBJ1-1; D gene uncertain. Germline CDR1 MNHEY, CDR2 SVGAGI. V was trimmed by 0 bases and J by 11 bases, leaving 16 bases between them. The length of the CDR3 is 14 residues. The DNA for the CDR3 is TGTGCCAGCAGTTACTCGATAGGGCCGGGAGTGGCTTTCTTT. This codes for CASSYSIGPGVAFF.

The chain is built from TRBV7-7 and TRBJ2-7; tentatively, D is TRBD2 (6 bases). The V gene's germline CDR1 is SSHAT and CDR2 FNYEAQ (reference sequence). The CDR3 is 13 residues long. V was shortened by 8 bases and J by 3 bases, with 14 bases between the two germline ends. Here the CDR3 reads CASPRDSCYEQYF. The CDR3 DNA sequence: TGTGCCAGCCCACGGGACTCCTGCTACGAGCAGTACTTC. Supplemented by reference TRBV7-7 and TRBJ2-7, the full variable domain reads GAGVSQSPRYKVTKRGQDVTLRCDPISSHATLYWYQQALGQGPEFLTYFNYEAQPDKSGLPSDRFSAERPEGSISTLTIQRTEQRDSAMYRCASPRDSCYEQYFGPGTRLTVT.

In DNA form, the CDR3 reads TGTGCCAGCAGCTTAGCTGTTTCGGGTGGAGATACGCAGTATTTT. It encodes CASSLAVSGGDTQYF. This rearrangement joins TRBV7-9 to TRBJ2-3, with D hard to call. Germline loops: CDR1 SEHNR, CDR2 FQNEAQ (reference sequence). The germline V and J ends were trimmed by 0 bases and 5 bases, with 12 bases remaining between them. There are 15 residues in the CDR3.

The chain has TRBV7-8 and TRBJ1-5; TRBD1 aligns across 8 bases. The germline V gene encodes CDR1 SGHVS and CDR2 FQNEAQ. The CDR3 totals 18 residues. V trimming: 4 bases; J trimming: 2 bases; junction bases outside the gene matches: 13. CDR3 bases: TGTGCCAGCAGCTCACTCCCGGACAGGGTCTTTGGCAATCAGCCCCAGCATTTT. Translated: CASSSLPDRVFGNQPQHF.

The gene calls are TRBV11-2 and TRBJ1-6, with D perhaps matching TRBD1 (6 bases). CDR3 length: 14 residues. Germline V CDR1 and CDR2: SGHAT, FQNNGV. The V end was cut by 4 bases, the J end by 7 bases, with 11 bases between. The CDR3: CASSSTGLNSPLHF. DNA for the CDR3: TGTGCCAGCAGCTCAACAGGGTTGAATTCACCCCTCCACTTT.

CDR3 loop: CASRTILVDYGYTF. In DNA form, the CDR3 reads TGTGCCAGTCGCACGATACTAGTGGACTATGGCTACACCTTC. The genes are TRBV27 and TRBJ1-2, with no clear D. CDR3 length: 14 amino acids. Germline loops: CDR1 MNHEY, CDR2 SMNVEV (reference sequence). V gave up 9 bases and J gave up 3 bases, with 17 bases separating them.

The V gene is TRBV5-1, the J gene TRBJ2-1; no clear D. This CDR3 has 16 residues. CDR1 and CDR2 from the germline V gene are SGHRS and YFSETQ. V dropped 4 bases and J dropped 2 bases, with 16 bases sitting between them. CDR3 amino acids: CASSTAVTLPYNEQFF. The CDR3 DNA reads TGCGCCAGCAGCACGGCGGTTACCCTTCCCTACAATGAGCAGTTCTTC.